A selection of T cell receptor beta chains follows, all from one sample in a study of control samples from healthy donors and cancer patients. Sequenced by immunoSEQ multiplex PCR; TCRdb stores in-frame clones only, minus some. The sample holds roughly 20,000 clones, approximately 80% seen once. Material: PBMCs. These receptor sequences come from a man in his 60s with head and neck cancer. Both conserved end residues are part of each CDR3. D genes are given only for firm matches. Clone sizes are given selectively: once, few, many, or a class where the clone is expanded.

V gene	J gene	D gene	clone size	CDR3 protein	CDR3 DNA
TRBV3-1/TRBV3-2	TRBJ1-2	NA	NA	CASNGRPNYGYTF	TGTGCCAGCAACGGGCGACCTAACTATGGCTACACCTTC
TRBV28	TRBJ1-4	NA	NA	CASSLRKVQGFNEKLFF	TGTGCCAGCAGTTTAAGAAAGGTACAAGGGTTTAATGAAAAACTGTTTTTT
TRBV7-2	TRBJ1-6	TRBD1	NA	CASKTGGYVSPLHF	TGTGCCAGCAAGACAGGGGGTTATGTTTCACCCCTCCACTTT
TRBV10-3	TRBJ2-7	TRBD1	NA	CAARNRDRGYEQYF	TGTGCCGCCAGAAACCGGGACAGAGGCTACGAGCAGTACTTC
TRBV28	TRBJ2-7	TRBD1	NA	CASSLGDRGLYEQYF	TGTGCCAGCAGTTTGGGGGACAGGGGGCTCTACGAGCAGTACTTC
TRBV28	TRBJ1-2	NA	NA	CASSLTGDYGYTF	TGTGCCAGCAGTCTGACCGGGGACTATGGCTACACCTTC
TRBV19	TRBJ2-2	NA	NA	CASSIDTGELFF	TGTGCCAGTAGTATAGACACCGGGGAGCTGTTTTTT
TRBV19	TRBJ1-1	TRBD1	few	CASSLDRALDTEAFF	TGTGCCAGTAGCCTGGACAGGGCCCTTGACACTGAAGCTTTCTTT
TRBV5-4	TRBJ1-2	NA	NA	CASSLEGRINYGYTF	TGTGCCAGCAGCTTGGAAGGCAGAATTAACTATGGCTACACCTTC
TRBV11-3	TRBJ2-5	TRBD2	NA	CASSLDSSGGGQETQYF	TGTGCCAGCAGCTTAGATTCCAGCGGGGGGGGCCAAGAGACCCAGTACTTC
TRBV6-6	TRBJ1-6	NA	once	CASNKDGNNSPLHF	TGTGCCAGCAATAAGGACGGGAACAATTCACCCCTCCACTTT
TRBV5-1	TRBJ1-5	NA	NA	CASSLEPGGDQPQHF	TGCGCCAGCAGCTTGGAACCAGGTGGGGATCAGCCCCAGCATTTT
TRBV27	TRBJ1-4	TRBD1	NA	CASSSPRTGGSANEKLFF	TGTGCCAGCAGTTCCCCGCGGACAGGGGGCTCGGCTAATGAAAAACTGTTTTTT
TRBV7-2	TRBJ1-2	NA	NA	CASSLDNNYGYTF	TGTGCCAGCAGCTTAGACAATAACTATGGCTACACCTTC
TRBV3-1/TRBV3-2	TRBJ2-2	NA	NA	CASSQEGTDTGELFF	TGTGCCAGCAGCCAAGAAGGTACTGACACCGGGGAGCTGTTTTTT
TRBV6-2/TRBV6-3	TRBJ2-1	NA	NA	CTSSLGYNEQFF	TGTACCAGCAGTTTGGGGTACAATGAGCAGTTCTTC
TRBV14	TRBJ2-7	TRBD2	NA	CASSQLAGEGEQYF	TGTGCCAGCAGCCAACTAGCGGGAGAAGGCGAGCAGTACTTC
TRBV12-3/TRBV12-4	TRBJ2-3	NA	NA	CASSQRDTQYF	TGTGCCAGCAGCCAACGAGATACGCAGTATTTT
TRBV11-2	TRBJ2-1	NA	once	CASSLLINEQFF	TGTGCCAGCAGCTTACTTATCAATGAGCAGTTCTTC
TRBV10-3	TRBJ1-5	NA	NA	CATKPGPNKQPQHF	TGTGCCACAAAACCGGGCCCTAACAAACAGCCCCAGCATTTT
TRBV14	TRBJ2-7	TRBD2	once	CASSQEGLAGPEQYF	TGTGCCAGCAGCCAAGAAGGCCTAGCGGGACCCGAGCAGTACTTC
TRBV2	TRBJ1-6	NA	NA	CASEGLRSPLHF	TGTGCCAGCGAGGGGCTACGGTCACCCCTCCACTTT
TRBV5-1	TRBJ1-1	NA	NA	CASSLAQGDRRRGTEAFF	TGCGCCAGCAGCTTGGCTCAAGGGGACCGTCGGCGGGGCACTGAAGCTTTCTTT
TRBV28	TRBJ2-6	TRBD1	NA	CASSSGTGVSGANVLTF	TGTGCCAGCAGTTCCGGGACAGGGGTCTCTGGGGCCAACGTCCTGACTTTC
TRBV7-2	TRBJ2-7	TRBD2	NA	CASSLGTSGSYEQYF	TGTGCCAGCAGCTTAGGGACTAGCGGTTCCTACGAGCAGTACTTC
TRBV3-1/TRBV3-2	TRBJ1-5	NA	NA	CASSQDGRSNQPQHF	TGTGCCAGCAGCCAAGATGGAAGAAGCAATCAGCCCCAGCATTTT
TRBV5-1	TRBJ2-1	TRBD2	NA	CASSLAPGRAYNEQFF	TGCGCCAGCAGCTTGGCCCCCGGGAGGGCCTACAATGAGCAGTTCTTC
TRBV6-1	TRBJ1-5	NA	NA	CASSEQGSNQPQHF	TGTGCCAGCAGTGAACAGGGGAGCAATCAGCCCCAGCATTTT
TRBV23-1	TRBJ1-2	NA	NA	CASSHPGTRIPFNYGYTF	TGCGCCAGCAGTCACCCCGGGACACGGATTCCTTTTAACTATGGCTACACCTTC
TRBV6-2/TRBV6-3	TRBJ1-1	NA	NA	CASSQGRAEAFF	TGTGCCAGCAGTCAAGGACGGGCTGAAGCTTTCTTT
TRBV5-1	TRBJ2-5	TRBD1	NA	CASSSDRGRGETQYF	TGCGCCAGCAGCTCCGACAGGGGGCGCGGGGAGACCCAGTACTTC
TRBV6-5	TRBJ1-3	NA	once	CASSYSYGNTIYF	TGTGCCAGCAGTTACTCGTACGGAAACACCATATATTTT
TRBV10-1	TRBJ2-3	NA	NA	CASNSRPPHPTDTQYF	TGCGCCAGCAATTCTCGGCCACCCCACCCCACTGATACGCAGTATTTT
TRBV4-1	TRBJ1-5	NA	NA	CASSRTDIGGSNQPQHF	TGCGCCAGCAGCCGTACGGACATCGGTGGAAGCAATCAGCCCCAGCATTTT
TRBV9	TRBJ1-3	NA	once	CASSVAPGVRGNTIYF	TGTGCCAGCAGCGTAGCCCCAGGAGTTAGGGGAAACACCATATATTTT
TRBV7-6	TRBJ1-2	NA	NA	CASSPHPNYGYTF	TGTGCCAGCAGTCCTCACCCTAACTATGGCTACACCTTC
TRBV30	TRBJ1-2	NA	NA	CACVDTSYGYTF	TGTGCCTGTGTGGACACAAGCTATGGCTACACCTTC
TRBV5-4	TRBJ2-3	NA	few	CASSLGSGDTQYF	TGTGCCAGCAGCTTGGGGTCCGGGGATACGCAGTATTTT